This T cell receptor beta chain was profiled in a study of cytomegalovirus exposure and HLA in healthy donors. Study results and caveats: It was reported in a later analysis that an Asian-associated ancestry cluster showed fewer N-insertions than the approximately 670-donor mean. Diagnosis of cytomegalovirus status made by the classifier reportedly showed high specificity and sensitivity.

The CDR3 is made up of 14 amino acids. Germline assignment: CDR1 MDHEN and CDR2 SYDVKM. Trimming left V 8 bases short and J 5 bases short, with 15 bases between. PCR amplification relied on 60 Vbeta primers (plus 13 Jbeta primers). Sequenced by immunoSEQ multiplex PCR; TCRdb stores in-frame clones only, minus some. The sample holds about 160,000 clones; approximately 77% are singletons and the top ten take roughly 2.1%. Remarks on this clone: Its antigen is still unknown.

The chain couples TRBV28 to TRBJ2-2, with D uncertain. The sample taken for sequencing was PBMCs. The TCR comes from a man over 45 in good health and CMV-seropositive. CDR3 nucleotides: TGTGCCAGCGGAACTTTTGTGAGGACCGGGGAGCTGTTTTTT. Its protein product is CASGTFVRTGELFF.